These T cell receptor beta chains were read from a single sample in a study of blood T cell repertoires in COVID-19. Sequenced by immunoSEQ multiplex PCR; TCRdb stores in-frame clones only, minus some. The sample lists 250,000 or so clones, about 82% occurring once. The sequencing sample was made of PBMCs or T cells enriched from blood (not recorded which). The receptor set was obtained from a woman in her 50s who had recovered from COVID-19. Each CDR3 is given with its conserved first and last residue. A D gene is named only where the DNA matches it firmly. Not every row has a clone size; where given, it reads once, few, many or a size class.

>.|.|TRBJ1-4|TRBV28
TGTGCCAGCAGTTTGGGCGAAAAACTGTTTTTT
CASSLGEKLFF
>.|.|TRBJ1-4|TRBV7-9
TGTGCCAGCAGCTTAGCGTCGCAGGCGAATGAAAAACTGTTTTTT
CASSLASQANEKLFF
>.|TRBD1|TRBJ2-5|TRBV7-2
TGTGCCAGCAGCTCCAGGGGGCCGACGGGGGAGACCCAGTACTTC
CASSSRGPTGETQYF
>.|TRBD1|TRBJ2-1|TRBV7-9
TGTGCCAGCAGCTTACAACAGGGGGCCTACAATGAGCAGTTCTTC
CASSLQQGAYNEQFF
>.|.|TRBJ2-7|TRBV7-2
TGTGCCAGCAGCCAATGGGGGGTCCGCTCCTACGAGCAGTACTTC
CASSQWGVRSYEQYF
>.|.|TRBJ2-3|TRBV19
TGTGCCAGTAGTATGTTGGGGACTAGCACAGATACGCAGTATTTT
CASSMLGTSTDTQYF
>once|TRBD2|TRBJ2-3|TRBV19
TGTGCCAGTAGTCTGGGACTAGCGGGGGCGTATACGCAGTATTTT
CASSLGLAGAYTQYF
>.|TRBD1|TRBJ2-3|TRBV11-3
TGTGCCAGCAGCTTCGACCGGGACAGGGAGAGCACAGATACGCAGTATTTT
CASSFDRDRESTDTQYF
>.|.|TRBJ1-4|TRBV7-2
TGTGCCAGCAGCTTAAACGTCAGGGGTGAAAAACTGTTTTTT
CASSLNVRGEKLFF
>.|.|TRBJ2-1|TRBV30
TGTGCCTGGAGTTTGACAAGCTCCTACAATGAGCAGTTCTTC
CAWSLTSSYNEQFF
>.|.|TRBJ1-2|TRBV11-1
TGTGCCAGCAGCTTATCAGGGGCCTATGGCTACACCTTC
CASSLSGAYGYTF
>.|.|TRBJ2-3|TRBV14
TGTGCCAGCAGCCAAGATCCCCAGTCAGATACGCAGTATTTT
CASSQDPQSDTQYF
>few|TRBD1|TRBJ2-7|TRBV7-2
TGTGCCAGCAGCAGGGACAGCCTCTACGAGCAGTACTTC
CASSRDSLYEQYF
>once|.|TRBJ2-7|TRBV3-1/TRBV3-2
TGTGCCAGCAGGCCCTACCGGGACTCGCACGAGCAGTACTTC
CASRPYRDSHEQYF
>.|TRBD2|TRBJ2-7|TRBV27
TGTGCCAGCAGTTTTCAGCTAGCGGGCGAGCAGTACTTC
CASSFQLAGEQYF
>.|TRBD2|TRBJ2-7|TRBV6-5
TGTGCCAGCACCCCAGCGGGAGGCCTTTACGAGCAGTACTTC
CASTPAGGLYEQYF
>.|.|TRBJ1-1|TRBV5-4
TGTGCCAGCAGCTTGGTAGGGGTAGGTGAAGCTTTCTTT
CASSLVGVGEAFF
>.|TRBD1|TRBJ1-2|TRBV11-2
TGTGCCAGCAGCTTACGGGGGACAGTGGTGTATGGCTACACCTTC
CASSLRGTVVYGYTF
>.|.|TRBJ1-6|TRBV28
TGTGCCAGCAGTTCCCTCCAGGGAAGTAATTCACCCCTCCACTTT
CASSSLQGSNSPLHF
>.|TRBD1|TRBJ1-1|TRBV28
TGTGCCGGTGATAGGGGGCAGAACACTGAAGCTTTCTTT
CAGDRGQNTEAFF
>.|TRBD1|TRBJ2-1|TRBV28
TGTGCCAGCAGTTTCTCCGGGACAGGGGGCCGGGATGAGCAGTTCTTC
CASSFSGTGGRDEQFF
>.|TRBD2|TRBJ2-3|TRBV10-3
TGTGCCATCAGTGAGACCTGGGCGGGGGTTAAACACAGCACAGATACGCAGTATTTT
CAISETWAGVKHSTDTQYF
>.|TRBD1|TRBJ2-5|TRBV2
TGTGCCAGCAGTGATGGACAGGGGGCGACCCAGTACTTC
CASSDGQGATQYF
>once|TRBD1|TRBJ1-1|TRBV29-1
TGCACCGAGAGGACAGGAGTCGGTTTCACTGAAGCTTTCTTT
CTERTGVGFTEAFF
>.|.|TRBJ1-6|TRBV28
TGTGCCACCAAGACGGGGAGCCAACGGCTTAATTCACCCCTCCACTTT
CATKTGSQRLNSPLHF
>.|.|TRBJ1-2|TRBV4-1
TGCGCCAGCAGCCAAGAGCCGGGGTCGGGCTATGGCTACACCTTC
CASSQEPGSGYGYTF
>.|.|TRBJ2-7|TRBV2
TGTGCCAGCACCCGGGACACCAACTCCTACGAGCAGTACTTC
CASTRDTNSYEQYF
>once|TRBD1|TRBJ2-3|TRBV18
TGTGCCAGCTCACTGGACAGGGGGACAGATACGCAGTATTTT
CASSLDRGTDTQYF
>.|TRBD1|TRBJ1-1|TRBV19
TGTGCCAGTAGTGAGGGGGCGTTGCGGACTGAAGCTTTCTTT
CASSEGALRTEAFF
>.|.|TRBJ2-1|TRBV5-5
TGTGCCAGCAGCTTCCAACAGGGCAATGAGCAGTTCTTC
CASSFQQGNEQFF
>few|TRBD2|TRBJ2-2|TRBV7-3
TGTGCCAGCAGCTTAGCTAGCGGGAACACCGGGGAGCTGTTTTTT
CASSLASGNTGELFF
>.|.|TRBJ1-5|TRBV28
TGTGCCAGCAGTTTATACGCCGCCGGGAAAAATCAGCCCCAGCATTTT
CASSLYAAGKNQPQHF
>many|TRBD1|TRBJ2-1|TRBV28
TGTGCCAGCAGTTGGGGACAGGTGGGCTACAATGAGCAGTTCTTC
CASSWGQVGYNEQFF
>.|TRBD1|TRBJ2-5|TRBV2
TGTGCCAGCAGTGATCAGGGGGCGCATGGGGAGACCCAGTACTTC
CASSDQGAHGETQYF
>.|.|TRBJ1-2|TRBV6-4
TGTGCCAGCAGATTGAGGACAGCTAACTATGGCTACACCTTC
CASRLRTANYGYTF
>.|.|TRBJ1-4|TRBV19
TGTGCCGGTAGTCCAGGGGTAACAGGGTTGGGAGAAAAACTGTTTTTT
CAGSPGVTGLGEKLFF
>.|TRBD1|TRBJ1-1|TRBV28
TGTGCCAGCACAACAGGGGGCGACCCTGAAGCTTTCTTT
CASTTGGDPEAFF
>.|TRBD1|TRBJ1-1|TRBV7-9
TGTGCCAGCAGCCCGCTACAGGGGAAGGCCAAGATGAACACTGAAGCTTTCTTT
CASSPLQGKAKMNTEAFF
>few|TRBD1|TRBJ1-6|TRBV7-2
TGTGCCAGCAGCTTCCCGGGACAGGGGAGGGATTCACCCCTCCACTTT
CASSFPGQGRDSPLHF
>.|TRBD2|TRBJ2-7|TRBV10-3
TGTGCCATCAGTGCTCTAGCGGGACCGGCCTACGAGCAGTACTTC
CAISALAGPAYEQYF
>few|TRBD1|TRBJ1-3|TRBV18
TGTGCCAGCTCACGGACAGGGACTGGAAACACCATATATTTT
CASSRTGTGNTIYF
>few|TRBD2|TRBJ2-7|TRBV6-5
TGTGCCACCAACTCAGGACTAGCGGTCTCCTACGAGCAGTACTTC
CATNSGLAVSYEQYF